The 7 T cell receptor beta chains in this list originate from one sample, sequenced in a study of OX40 agonist ivuxolimab in advanced cancers. Data came from immunoSEQ multiplex PCR; TCRdb stores just in-frame clones and leaves some out. The table shows about 76,000 clones, with roughly 80% occurring only once. This specimen consisted of CD4+ or CD8+ T cells sorted from blood, obtained in a trial of the OX40 agonist ivuxolimab. The receptor source for this set is an adult with an advanced solid tumor such as melanoma, head and neck, liver or kidney cancer.

This rearrangement joins TRBV2 to TRBJ2-6; 9 nucleotides agree with TRBD1. This CDR3 has 17 amino acids. The V gene's germline CDR1 is SNHLY and CDR2 FYNNEI. V trimming: 7 bases; J trimming: 0 bases; junction bases outside the gene matches: 7. In nucleotides, the CDR3 is TGTGCCAGCAACCCGCGGACAGGGGCCTCTGGGGCCAACGTCCTGACTTTC. Protein: CASNPRTGASGANVLTF. Full variable domain (remainder filled in from reference TRBV2 and TRBJ2-6): EPEVTQTPSHQVTQMGQEVILRCVPISNHLYFYWYRQILGQKVEFLVSFYNNEISEKSEIFDDQFSVERPDGSNFTLKIRSTKLEDSAMYFCASNPRTGASGANVLTFGAGSRLTVL.

Notes on this clone: A read error may account for a junction end that differs from germline. CDR3 sequence: CASSSGRQGTQYF. The CDR3 DNA reads TGTGCCAGCAGCTCCGGACGGCAAGGGACCCAGTACTTC. The rearrangement links TRBV11-3 to TRBJ2-5; unclear D gene. The CDR3 length is 13 residues. Germline V CDR1 and CDR2: SGHNT, YENEEA.

The rearrangement joins TRBV6-5 to TRBJ1-2; D gene ambiguous. V was pared by 2 bases and J by 2 bases, with 6 bases between. Germline V lookup: CDR1 MNHEY, CDR2 SVGAGI. This CDR3 has 13 amino acids. The CDR3 region is CASSYRPNYGYTF. In DNA form, the CDR3 reads TGTGCCAGCAGTTACAGGCCCAACTATGGCTACACCTTC.

This clone has only a few counts. The rearrangement joins TRBV18 to TRBJ1-5; TRBD1 matches at 10 bases. V lost 3 bases and J lost 5; bases outside the gene matches: 4. The CDR3 consists of 15 residues. The germline gives CDR1 KGHSH, CDR2 LQKENI. The CDR3 is CASSPLGTGDQPQHF. CDR3 nucleotide sequence: TGTGCCAGCTCACCGCTCGGGACAGGGGATCAGCCCCAGCATTTT. The full variable domain, completed using reference TRBV18 and TRBJ1-5, is NAGVMQNPRHLVRRRGQEARLRCSPMKGHSHVYWYRQLPEEGLKFMVYLQKENIIDESGMPKERFSAEFPKEGPSILRIQQVVRGDSAAYFCASSPLGTGDQPQHFGDGTRLSIL.

The V and J genes are TRBV18 and TRBJ1-1; tentatively, D is TRBD1 (5 bases). The CDR3 contains 13 residues. The V gene lost 3 bases and the J gene lost 11 bases, with 16 bases spanning the gap. Germline V gene data show CDR1 as KGHSH and CDR2 as LQKENI. DNA for the CDR3: TGTGCCAGCTCACCGACTCAGGGCGCTGGGGCTTTCTTT. It encodes CASSPTQGAGAFF.

The chain is built from TRBV9 and TRBJ2-1; D may match TRBD1 or TRBD2 (6 bases each). The V end was cut by 0 bases, the J end by 4 bases, with 8 bases between. The CDR3 is 14 residues long. Germline lookup yields CDR1 SGDLS and CDR2 YYNGEE. The CDR3, as DNA: TGTGCCAGCAGCGTAGAAGGGGGGTACAATGAGCAGTTCTTC. It translates to CASSVEGGYNEQFF.

The chain has TRBV6-6 and TRBJ1-4, with a possible D match to TRBD1 (5 bases). V was shortened by 3 bases and J by 2 bases, with 13 bases between the two germline ends. Per germline, CDR1 MNHNY and CDR2 SVGAGI (reference sequence). The CDR3 is made up of 16 amino acids. The CDR3 bases are TGTGCCAGCAGTTATACGGGGAGGGGCACTAATGAAAAACTGTTTTTT. This gives the protein CASSYTGRGTNEKLFF.